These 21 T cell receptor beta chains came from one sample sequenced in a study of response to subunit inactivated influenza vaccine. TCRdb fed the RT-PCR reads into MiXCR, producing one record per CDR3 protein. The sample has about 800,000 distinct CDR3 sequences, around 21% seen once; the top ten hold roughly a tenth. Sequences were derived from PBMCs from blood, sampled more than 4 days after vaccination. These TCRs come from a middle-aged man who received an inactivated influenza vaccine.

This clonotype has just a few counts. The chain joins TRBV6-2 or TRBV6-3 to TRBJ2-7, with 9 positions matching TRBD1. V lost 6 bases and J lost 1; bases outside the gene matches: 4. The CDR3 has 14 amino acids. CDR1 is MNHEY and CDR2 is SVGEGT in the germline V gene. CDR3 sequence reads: CASRRGQGSYEQYF. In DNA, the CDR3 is TGTGCCAGCAGGAGGGGACAGGGATCCTACGAGCAGTACTTC.

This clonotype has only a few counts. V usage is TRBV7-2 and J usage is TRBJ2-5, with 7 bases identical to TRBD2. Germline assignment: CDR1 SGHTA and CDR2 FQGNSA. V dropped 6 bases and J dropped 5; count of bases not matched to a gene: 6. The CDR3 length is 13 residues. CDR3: CASSLSGMETQYF. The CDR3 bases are TGTGCCAGCAGTCTGAGCGGGATGGAGACCCAGTACTTC.

The CDR3 loop is CASSQPLGQGRSYEQYF. CDR3 DNA sequence: TGTGCCAGCAGTCAACCCCTGGGACAGGGCAGAAGCTACGAGCAGTACTTC. This chain links TRBV11-2 with TRBJ2-7; TRBD1 agrees at 9 bases. V shed 6 bases, J shed 3 bases, and the junction held 15 bases outside the gene matches. Germline V lookup: CDR1 SGHAT, CDR2 FQNNGV. The CDR3 contains 17 residues. Using reference TRBV11-2 and TRBJ2-7 for the parts outside the CDR3, the full variable domain is EAGVAQSPRYKIIEKRQSVAFWCNPISGHATLYWYQQILGQGPKLLIQFQNNGVVDDSQLPKDRFSAERLKGVDSTLKIQPAKLEDSAVYLCASSQPLGQGRSYEQYFGPGTRLTVT.

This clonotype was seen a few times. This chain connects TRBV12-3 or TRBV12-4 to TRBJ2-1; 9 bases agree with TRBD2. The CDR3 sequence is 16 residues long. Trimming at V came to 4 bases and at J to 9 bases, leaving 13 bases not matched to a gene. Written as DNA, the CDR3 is TGTGCCAGCAGTTCCCGCGGGAGGGCCTCATTCGGTGAGCAGTTCTTC. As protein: CASSSRGRASFGEQFF.

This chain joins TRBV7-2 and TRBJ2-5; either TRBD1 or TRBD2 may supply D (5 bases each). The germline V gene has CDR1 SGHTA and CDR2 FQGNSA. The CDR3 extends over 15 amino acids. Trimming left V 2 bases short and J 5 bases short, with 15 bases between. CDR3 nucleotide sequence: TGTGCCAGCAGCTTAATAACAGGAGGCAGGGAGACCCAGTACTTC. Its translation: CASSLITGGRETQYF.

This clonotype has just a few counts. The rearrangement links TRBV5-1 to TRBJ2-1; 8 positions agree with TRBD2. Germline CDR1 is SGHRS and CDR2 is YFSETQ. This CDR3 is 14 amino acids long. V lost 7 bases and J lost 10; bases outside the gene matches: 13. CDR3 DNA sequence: TGCGCCAGCCTACCGGGACTAGGAGGACCGGAGCAGTTCTTC. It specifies CASLPGLGGPEQFF.

The CDR3 spells CSASVGGGLGEAFF. The DNA of the CDR3 is TGCAGTGCTAGCGTAGGGGGAGGGCTTGGGGAAGCTTTCTTT. The gene calls are TRBV20-1 and TRBJ1-1; maybe TRBD1 (6 bases). With 3 bases removed from V and 8 bases from J, the gap between germline ends came to 19 bases. The germline CDR1 and CDR2 sequences are DFQATT and SNEGSKA (reference sequence). The CDR3 runs to 14 residues.

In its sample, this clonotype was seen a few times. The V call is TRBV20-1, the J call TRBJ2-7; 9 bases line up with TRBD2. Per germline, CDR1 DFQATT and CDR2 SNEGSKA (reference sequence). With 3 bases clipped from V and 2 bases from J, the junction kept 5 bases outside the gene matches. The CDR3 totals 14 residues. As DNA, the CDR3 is TGCAGTGCTAGCAGGACTAGCGAGGCCTACGAGCAGTACTTC. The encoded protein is CSASRTSEAYEQYF.

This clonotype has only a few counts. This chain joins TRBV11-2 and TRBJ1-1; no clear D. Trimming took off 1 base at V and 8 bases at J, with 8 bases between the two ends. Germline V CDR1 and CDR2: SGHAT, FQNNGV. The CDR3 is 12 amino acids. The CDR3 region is CASSLGQSEAFF. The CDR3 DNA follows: TGTGCCAGCAGCTTAGGACAATCAGAAGCTTTCTTT.

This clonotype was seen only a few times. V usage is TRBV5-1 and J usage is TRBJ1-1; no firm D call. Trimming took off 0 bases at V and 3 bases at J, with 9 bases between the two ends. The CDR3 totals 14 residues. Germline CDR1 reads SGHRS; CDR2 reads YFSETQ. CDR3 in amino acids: CASSLGFADTEAFF. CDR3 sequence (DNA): TGCGCCAGCAGCTTGGGGTTCGCGGACACTGAAGCTTTCTTT.

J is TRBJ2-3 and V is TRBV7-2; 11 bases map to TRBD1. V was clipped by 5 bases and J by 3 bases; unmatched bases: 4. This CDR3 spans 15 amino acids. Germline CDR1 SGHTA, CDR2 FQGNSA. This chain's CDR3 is CASSPDRGQTDTQYF. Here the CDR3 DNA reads TGTGCCAGCAGCCCGGACAGGGGGCAGACAGATACGCAGTATTTT.

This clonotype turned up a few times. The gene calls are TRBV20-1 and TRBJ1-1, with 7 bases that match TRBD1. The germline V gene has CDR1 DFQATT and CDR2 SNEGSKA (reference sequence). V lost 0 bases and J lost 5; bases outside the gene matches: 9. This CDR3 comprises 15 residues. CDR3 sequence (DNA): TGCAGTGCTAGAGAGTACTACAGGGGAGAGACTGAAGCTTTCTTT. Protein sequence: CSAREYYRGETEAFF.

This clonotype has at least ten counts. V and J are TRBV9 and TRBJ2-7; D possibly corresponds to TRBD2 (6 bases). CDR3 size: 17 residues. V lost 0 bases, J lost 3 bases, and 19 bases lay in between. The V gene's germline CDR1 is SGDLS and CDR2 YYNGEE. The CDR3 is CASSVGRGHEDNYEQYF. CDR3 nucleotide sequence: TGTGCCAGCAGCGTAGGGCGGGGCCATGAGGACAACTACGAGCAGTACTTC.

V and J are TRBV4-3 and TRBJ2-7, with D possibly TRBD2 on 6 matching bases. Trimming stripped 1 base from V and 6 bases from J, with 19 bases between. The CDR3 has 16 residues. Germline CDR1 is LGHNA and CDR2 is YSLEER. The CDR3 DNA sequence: TGCGCCAGCAGCCAAGGGAAAGGGACTCTACCGAGCGAGCAGTACTTC. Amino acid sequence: CASSQGKGTLPSEQYF.

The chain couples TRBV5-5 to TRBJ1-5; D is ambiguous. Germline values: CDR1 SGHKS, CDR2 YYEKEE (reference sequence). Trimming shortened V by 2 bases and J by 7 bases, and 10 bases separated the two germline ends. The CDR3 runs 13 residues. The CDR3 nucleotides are TGTGCCAGCAGCTTAATTACGGCCCAGCCCCAGCATTTT. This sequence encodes CASSLITAQPQHF.

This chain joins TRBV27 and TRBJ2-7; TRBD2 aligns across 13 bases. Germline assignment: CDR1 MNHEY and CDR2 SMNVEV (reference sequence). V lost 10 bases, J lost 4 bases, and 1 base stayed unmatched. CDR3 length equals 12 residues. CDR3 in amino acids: CATGLAGYEQYF. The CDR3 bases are TGTGCCACGGGACTAGCGGGGTACGAGCAGTACTTC.

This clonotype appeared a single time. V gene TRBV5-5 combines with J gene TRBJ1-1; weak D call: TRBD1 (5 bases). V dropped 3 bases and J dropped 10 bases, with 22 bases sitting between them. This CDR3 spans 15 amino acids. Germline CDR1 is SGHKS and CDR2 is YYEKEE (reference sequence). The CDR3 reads CASSSSGTLAPRAFF. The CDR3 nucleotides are TGTGCCAGCAGCTCTTCCGGGACCCTAGCCCCGAGAGCTTTCTTT. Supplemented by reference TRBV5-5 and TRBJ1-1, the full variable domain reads DAGVTQSPTHLIKTRGQQVTLRCSPISGHKSVSWYQQVLGQGPQFIFQYYEKEERGRGNFPDRFSARQFPNYSSELNVNALLLGDSALYLCASSSSGTLAPRAFFGQGTRLTVV.

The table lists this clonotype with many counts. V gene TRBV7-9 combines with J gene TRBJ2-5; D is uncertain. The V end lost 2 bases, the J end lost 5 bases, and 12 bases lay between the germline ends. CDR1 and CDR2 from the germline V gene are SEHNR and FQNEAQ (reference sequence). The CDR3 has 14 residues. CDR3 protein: CASSLPNSRETQYF. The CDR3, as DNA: TGTGCCAGCAGCTTACCTAACAGTCGGGAGACCCAGTACTTC.

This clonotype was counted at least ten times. CDR3 region: CASSVVGTGYNEQFF. The CDR3, as DNA: TGTGCCAGCAGCGTAGTAGGGACAGGATACAATGAGCAGTTCTTC. The rearrangement joins TRBV9 to TRBJ2-1; 8 nucleotides align to TRBD1. The CDR3 totals 15 residues. V gave up 0 bases and J gave up 4 bases; unmatched junction bases: 3. CDR1 is SGDLS, CDR2 YYNGEE, per germline. Full variable domain (outside the CDR3, taken from reference TRBV9 and TRBJ2-1): DSGVTQTPKHLITATGQRVTLRCSPRSGDLSVYWYQQSLDQGLQFLIQYYNGEERAKGNILERFSAQQFPDLHSELNLSSLELGDSALYFCASSVVGTGYNEQFFGPGTRLTVL.

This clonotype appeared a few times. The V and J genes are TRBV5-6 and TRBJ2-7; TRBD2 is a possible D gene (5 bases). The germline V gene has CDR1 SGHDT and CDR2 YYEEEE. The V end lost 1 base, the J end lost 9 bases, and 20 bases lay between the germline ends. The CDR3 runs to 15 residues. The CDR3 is CASSLKAGGPSRQYF. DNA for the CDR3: TGTGCCAGCAGCTTGAAGGCAGGAGGTCCTTCTCGGCAGTACTTC.

The CDR3 region has the DNA TGTGCCAGCAGCCAAGTGGTCGGGGGGTCGGGCGTGTTCTTC. Amino acid sequence: CASSQVVGGSGVFF. The chain is built from TRBV3-1 and TRBJ2-1; 7 bases line up with TRBD2. This CDR3 has 14 amino acids. The germline CDR1 and CDR2 sequences are LGHDT and YNNKEL (reference sequence). With V trimmed by 1 base and J by 15 bases, 12 bases remained unmatched.